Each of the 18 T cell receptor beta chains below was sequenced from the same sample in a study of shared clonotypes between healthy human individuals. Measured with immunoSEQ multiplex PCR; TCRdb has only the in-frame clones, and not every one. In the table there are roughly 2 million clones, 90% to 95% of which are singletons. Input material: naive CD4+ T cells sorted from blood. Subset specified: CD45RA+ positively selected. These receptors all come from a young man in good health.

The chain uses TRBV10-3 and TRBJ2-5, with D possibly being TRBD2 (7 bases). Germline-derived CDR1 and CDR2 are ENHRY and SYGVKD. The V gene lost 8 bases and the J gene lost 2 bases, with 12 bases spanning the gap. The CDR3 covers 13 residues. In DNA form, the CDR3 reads TGTGCCATCTTGCGGGGGCCTCAAGAGACCCAGTACTTC. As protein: CAILRGPQETQYF.

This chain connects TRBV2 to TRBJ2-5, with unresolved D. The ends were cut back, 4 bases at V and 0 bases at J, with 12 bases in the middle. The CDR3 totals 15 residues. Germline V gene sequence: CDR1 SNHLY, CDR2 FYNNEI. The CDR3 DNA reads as TGTGCCAGCAGTGGGTCTACTACGTACCAAGAGACCCAGTACTTC. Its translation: CASSGSTTYQETQYF.

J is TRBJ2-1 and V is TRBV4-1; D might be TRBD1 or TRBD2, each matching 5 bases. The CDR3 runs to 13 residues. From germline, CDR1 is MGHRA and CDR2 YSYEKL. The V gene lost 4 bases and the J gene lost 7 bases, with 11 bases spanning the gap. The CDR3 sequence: CASSLVEGNEQFF. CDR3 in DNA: TGCGCCAGCAGCCTAGTTGAGGGGAATGAGCAGTTCTTC.

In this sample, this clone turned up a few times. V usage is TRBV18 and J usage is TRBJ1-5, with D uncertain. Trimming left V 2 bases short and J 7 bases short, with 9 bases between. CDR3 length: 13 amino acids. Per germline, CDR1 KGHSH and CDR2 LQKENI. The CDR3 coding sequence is TGTGCCAGCTCACCAGATGGGAGCCAGCCCCAGCATTTT. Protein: CASSPDGSQPQHF.

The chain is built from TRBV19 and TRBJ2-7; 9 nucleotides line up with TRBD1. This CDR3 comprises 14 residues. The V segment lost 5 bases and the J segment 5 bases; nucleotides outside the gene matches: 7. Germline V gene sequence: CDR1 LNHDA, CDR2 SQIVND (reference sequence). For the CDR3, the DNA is TGTGCCAGTAGTGCCGGGACAGGGACCCACGAGCAGTACTTC. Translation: CASSAGTGTHEQYF.

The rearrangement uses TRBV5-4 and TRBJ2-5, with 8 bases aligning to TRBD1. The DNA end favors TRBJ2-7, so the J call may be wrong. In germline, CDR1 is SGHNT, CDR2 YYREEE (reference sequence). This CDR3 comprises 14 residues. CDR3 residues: CASSPGQGNREQYF. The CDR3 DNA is TGTGCCAGCAGCCCCGGACAGGGTAATCGCGAGCAGTACTTC.

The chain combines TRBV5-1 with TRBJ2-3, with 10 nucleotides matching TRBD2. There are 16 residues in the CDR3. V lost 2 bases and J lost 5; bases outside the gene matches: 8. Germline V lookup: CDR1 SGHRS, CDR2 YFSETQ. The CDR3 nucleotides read TGCGCCAGCAGCTTTGGCCTAGCGGGGGCGGGAGATACGCAGTATTTT. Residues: CASSFGLAGAGDTQYF.

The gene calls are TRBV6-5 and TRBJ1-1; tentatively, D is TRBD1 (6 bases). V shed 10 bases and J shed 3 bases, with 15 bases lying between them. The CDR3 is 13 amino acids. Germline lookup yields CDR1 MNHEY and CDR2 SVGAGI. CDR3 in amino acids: CATRGQKDTEAFF. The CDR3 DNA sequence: TGTGCCACCAGGGGTCAAAAAGACACTGAAGCTTTCTTT.

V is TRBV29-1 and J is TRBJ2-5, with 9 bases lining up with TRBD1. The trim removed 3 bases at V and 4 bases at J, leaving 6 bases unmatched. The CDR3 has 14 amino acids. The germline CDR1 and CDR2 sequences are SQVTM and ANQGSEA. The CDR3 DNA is TGCAGCGTTGATACAGGGGGCGTTCGAGAGACCCAGTACTTC. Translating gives CSVDTGGVRETQYF.

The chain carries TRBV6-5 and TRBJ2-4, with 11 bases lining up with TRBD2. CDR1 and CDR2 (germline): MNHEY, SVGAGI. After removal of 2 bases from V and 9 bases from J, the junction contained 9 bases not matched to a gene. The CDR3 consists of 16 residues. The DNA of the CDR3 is TGTGCCAGCAGTTACAGTCCCGGGACTAGCGGTATCATTCAGTACTTC. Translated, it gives CASSYSPGTSGIIQYF.

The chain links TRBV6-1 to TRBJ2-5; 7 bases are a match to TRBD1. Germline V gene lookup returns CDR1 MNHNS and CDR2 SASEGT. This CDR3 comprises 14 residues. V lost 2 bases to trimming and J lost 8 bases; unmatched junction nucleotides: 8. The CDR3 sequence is CASSESTGTGTQYF. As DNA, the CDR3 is TGTGCCAGCAGTGAATCGACAGGGACGGGAACCCAGTACTTC.

The CDR3 sequence: CASSFTGGIYEQYF. CDR3 bases: TGTGCCAGCAGTTTTACCGGGGGGATCTACGAGCAGTACTTC. This chain connects TRBV28 to TRBJ2-7; 7 nucleotides line up with TRBD2. This CDR3 region has 14 residues. The germline CDR1 and CDR2 sequences are MDHEN and SYDVKM. The V and J ends lost 3 bases and 3 bases, in that order; junction bases with no gene match: 5.

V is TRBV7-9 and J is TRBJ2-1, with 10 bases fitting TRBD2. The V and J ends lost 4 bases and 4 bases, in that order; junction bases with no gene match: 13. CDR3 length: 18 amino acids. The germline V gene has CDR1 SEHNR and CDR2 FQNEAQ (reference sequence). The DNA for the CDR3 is TGTGCCAGCAGCTCCCGAGTAGCGGGAGGAGAGGCATACAATGAGCAGTTCTTC. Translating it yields CASSSRVAGGEAYNEQFF.

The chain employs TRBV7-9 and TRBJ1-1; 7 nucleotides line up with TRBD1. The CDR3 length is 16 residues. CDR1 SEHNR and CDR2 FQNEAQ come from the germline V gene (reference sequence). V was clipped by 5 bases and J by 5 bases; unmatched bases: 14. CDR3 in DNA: TGTGCCAGCAGCCCCAGAGGCGACAGGGTGGATACTGAAGCTTTCTTT. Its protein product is CASSPRGDRVDTEAFF.

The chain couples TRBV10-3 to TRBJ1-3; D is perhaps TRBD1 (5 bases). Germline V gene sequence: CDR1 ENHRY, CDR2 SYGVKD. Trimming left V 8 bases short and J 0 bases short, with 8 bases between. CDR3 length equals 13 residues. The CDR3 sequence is CAIWGSSGNTIYF. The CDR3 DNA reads TGTGCCATCTGGGGCTCCTCTGGAAACACCATATATTTT.

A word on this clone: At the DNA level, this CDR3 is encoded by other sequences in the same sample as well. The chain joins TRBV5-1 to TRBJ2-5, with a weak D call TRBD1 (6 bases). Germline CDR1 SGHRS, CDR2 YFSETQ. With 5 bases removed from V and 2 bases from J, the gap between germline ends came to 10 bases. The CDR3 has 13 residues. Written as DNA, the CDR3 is TGCGCCAGCAGTTGGACAGCTCAAGAGACCCAGTACTTC. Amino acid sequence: CASSWTAQETQYF.

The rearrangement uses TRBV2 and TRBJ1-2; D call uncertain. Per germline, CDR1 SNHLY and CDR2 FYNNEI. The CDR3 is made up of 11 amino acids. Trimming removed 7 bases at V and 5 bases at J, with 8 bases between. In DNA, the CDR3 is TGTGCCAGCACAAGGATGTATGGCTACACCTTC. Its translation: CASTRMYGYTF.

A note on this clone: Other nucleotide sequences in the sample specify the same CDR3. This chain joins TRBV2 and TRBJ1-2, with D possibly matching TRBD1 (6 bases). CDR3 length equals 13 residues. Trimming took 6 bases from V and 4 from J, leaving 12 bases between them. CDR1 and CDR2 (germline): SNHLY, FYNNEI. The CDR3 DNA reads TGTGCCAGCAGCGGGCAGGGGTTCTATGGCTACACCTTC. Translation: CASSGQGFYGYTF.